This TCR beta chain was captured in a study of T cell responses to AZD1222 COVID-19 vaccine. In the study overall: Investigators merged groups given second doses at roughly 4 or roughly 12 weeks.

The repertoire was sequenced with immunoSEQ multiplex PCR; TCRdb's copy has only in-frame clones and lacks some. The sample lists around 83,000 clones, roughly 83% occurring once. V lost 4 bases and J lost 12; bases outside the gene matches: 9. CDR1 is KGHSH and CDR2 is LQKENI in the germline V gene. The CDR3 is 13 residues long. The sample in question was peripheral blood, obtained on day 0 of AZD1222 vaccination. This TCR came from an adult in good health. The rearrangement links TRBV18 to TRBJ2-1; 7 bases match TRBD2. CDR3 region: CASSLQTSPAQFF. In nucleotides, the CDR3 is TGTGCCAGCTCACTGCAGACTAGCCCAGCGCAGTTCTTC.